The 15 T cell receptor beta chains listed next were all sequenced from one sample in a study of T cell changes during pregnancy in multiple sclerosis. TCRdb's copy holds only in-frame clones and misses some; the assay was immunoSEQ multiplex PCR. The sample has tens of thousands of clones, 80% to 95% seen once. The sequencing used peripheral blood, collected in the second trimester of pregnancy. The receptors come from a female donor with multiple sclerosis, enrolled in a pregnancy study.

This clone has just one count. This chain links TRBV13 with TRBJ2-5, with D possibly matching TRBD2 (5 bases). The CDR3 has 15 amino acids. Trimming took 0 bases from V and 5 from J, leaving 13 bases between them. CDR1 is PRHDT, CDR2 FYEKMQ, per germline (reference sequence). CDR3 region: CASSLGRRGLETQYF. In DNA, the CDR3 is TGTGCCAGCAGCTTAGGCCGTCGAGGGCTGGAGACCCAGTACTTC.

The chain has TRBV19 and TRBJ1-2; TRBD1 is a possible D gene (6 bases). Trimming pared 9 bases from V and 8 bases from J, leaving 19 bases between. Germline assignment: CDR1 LNHDA and CDR2 SQIVND (reference sequence). The CDR3 covers 13 residues. The CDR3, as DNA: TGTGCCAGCGCCGGGCAGGGGTTTATGGGCTACACCTTC. Encoded protein: CASAGQGFMGYTF.

The chain recombines TRBV6-1 with TRBJ2-2; no definite D call. The CDR3 runs 12 residues. CDR1 MNHNS and CDR2 SASEGT come from the germline V gene. The V end lost 11 bases, the J end lost 4 bases, and 11 bases lay between the germline ends. The CDR3 nucleotides read TGTGCCTTTAAACAGCCCACCGGGGAGCTGTTTTTT. Residues: CAFKQPTGELFF.

This chain connects TRBV6-1 to TRBJ1-1; D uncertain. From germline, CDR1 is MNHNS and CDR2 SASEGT. This CDR3 has 12 amino acids. The V end was cut by 6 bases, the J end by 3 bases, with 8 bases between. This CDR3 reads CASSRGHTEAFF. For the CDR3, the DNA is TGTGCCAGCAGCCGAGGGCACACTGAAGCTTTCTTT.

V usage is TRBV5-1 and J usage is TRBJ2-3, with 7 bases fitting TRBD1. Germline CDR1 and CDR2: SGHRS and YFSETQ. With 4 bases clipped from V and 2 bases from J, the junction kept 13 bases outside the gene matches. The CDR3 length is 17 residues. This CDR3 reads CASSLKDRDRYTDTQYF. The CDR3 DNA reads TGCGCCAGCAGCCTAAAAGACCGGGACAGATACACAGATACGCAGTATTTT.

The chain uses TRBV6-1 and TRBJ1-4; D unresolved. CDR3 size: 15 residues. Germline V lookup: CDR1 MNHNS, CDR2 SASEGT. Trimming removed 1 base from V and 5 bases from J, with 11 bases in between. Here the CDR3 reads CASSEVARKNEKLFF. The CDR3 nucleotides read TGTGCCAGCAGTGAAGTAGCCAGAAAGAATGAAAAACTGTTTTTT.

The rearrangement uses TRBV2 and TRBJ1-1; the D is unclear. The germline V gene has CDR1 SNHLY and CDR2 FYNNEI. Deletions cut 5 bases from V and 0 bases from J, with 7 bases between. CDR3 length: 13 amino acids. CDR3 bases: TGTGCCAGCAGTCCCGGGGTGAACACTGAAGCTTTCTTT. Encoded protein: CASSPGVNTEAFF.

The J gene is TRBJ2-1, the V gene TRBV10-1; 8 bases align to TRBD2. In germline, CDR1 is WNHNN, CDR2 SYGVQD (reference sequence). J was trimmed by 2 bases and V by 5 bases; bases with no gene match: 11. CDR3 size: 17 residues. CDR3: CASSLTSEPLTYNEQFF. Written as DNA, the CDR3 is TGCGCCAGCAGTTTGACTAGCGAACCGTTAACCTACAATGAGCAGTTCTTC.

This clone occurred a few times. The chain is built from TRBV19 and TRBJ1-1, with a possible D match to TRBD1 (6 bases). Germline assignment: CDR1 LNHDA and CDR2 SQIVND (reference sequence). The V end lost 5 bases, the J end lost 1 base, and 11 bases lay between the germline ends. CDR3 length: 14 amino acids. The CDR3 region is CASSFAGANTEAFF. The CDR3 DNA follows: TGTGCCAGTAGTTTTGCAGGGGCGAACACTGAAGCTTTCTTT.

V usage is TRBV11-3 and J usage is TRBJ2-5; 9 positions agree with TRBD2. Germline V CDR1 and CDR2: SGHNT, YENEEA. Trimming took 5 bases from V and 2 from J; bases not matched to a gene: 3. This CDR3 region has 14 residues. The DNA for the CDR3 is TGTGCCAGCAGCCGACTAGCGGAACAAGAGACCCAGTACTTC. Encoded protein: CASSRLAEQETQYF.

CDR3 nucleotides: TGTGCCAGCAGTGAAGGGGGGCAGAACTACGAGCAGTACTTC. This translates into CASSEGGQNYEQYF. J is TRBJ2-7 and V is TRBV6-1; a weak D match, TRBD1 (6 bases). The CDR3 loop spans 14 amino acids. The germline V gene has CDR1 MNHNS and CDR2 SASEGT. V gave up 1 base and J gave up 3 bases, with 10 bases separating them.

This clone is a singleton in its sample. The V gene is TRBV11-3, the J gene TRBJ2-3, with a weak D call TRBD2 (5 bases). The germline V gene encodes CDR1 SGHNT and CDR2 YENEEA. The CDR3 covers 16 residues. Trimming shortened V by 5 bases and J by 0 bases, and 15 bases separated the two germline ends. As DNA, the CDR3 is TGTGCCAGCAGCGCCCAAGGCACGGGGAGCACAGATACGCAGTATTTT. Translating it yields CASSAQGTGSTDTQYF.

The chain recombines TRBV28 with TRBJ2-7; no clear D gene. CDR1 is MDHEN and CDR2 is SYDVKM in the germline V gene. This CDR3 comprises 13 residues. V dropped 3 bases and J dropped 3 bases, with 9 bases sitting between them. CDR3 in amino acids: CASSFPGFYEQYF. The CDR3 nucleotides are TGTGCCAGCAGTTTCCCAGGTTTCTACGAGCAGTACTTC.

CDR3 DNA sequence: TGTGCCAGCAGTTCAACCGGGACAGTTACTAACTATGGCTACACCTTC. It codes for CASSSTGTVTNYGYTF. This chain joins TRBV27 and TRBJ1-2; 7 nucleotides match TRBD1. Germline V gene data show CDR1 as MNHEY and CDR2 as SMNVEV (reference sequence). The CDR3 extends over 16 amino acids. J gave up 0 bases and V 4 bases, and 8 bases lay outside the gene matches.

The chain employs TRBV7-7 and TRBJ2-7; D is possibly TRBD2 (6 bases). Trimming pared 3 bases from V and 2 bases from J, leaving 20 bases between. This CDR3 is 17 amino acids long. In germline, CDR1 is SSHAT, CDR2 FNYEAQ (reference sequence). Here the CDR3 DNA reads TGTGCCAGCAGCTTCGGGCCTCTCGGGACTTCCCCCTACGAGCAGTACTTC. This encodes CASSFGPLGTSPYEQYF.